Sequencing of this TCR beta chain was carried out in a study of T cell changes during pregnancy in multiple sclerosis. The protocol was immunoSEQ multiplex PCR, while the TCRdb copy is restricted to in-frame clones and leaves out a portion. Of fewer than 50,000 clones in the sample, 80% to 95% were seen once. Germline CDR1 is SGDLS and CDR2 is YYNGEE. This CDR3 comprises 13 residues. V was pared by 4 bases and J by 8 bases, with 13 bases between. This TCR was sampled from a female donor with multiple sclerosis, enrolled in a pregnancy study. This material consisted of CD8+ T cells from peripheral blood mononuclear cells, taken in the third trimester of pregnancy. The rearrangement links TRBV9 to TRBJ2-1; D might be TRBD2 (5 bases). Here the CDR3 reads CASSSLEKDEQFF. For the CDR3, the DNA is TGTGCCAGCAGCTCACTAGAGAAGGATGAGCAGTTCTTC.